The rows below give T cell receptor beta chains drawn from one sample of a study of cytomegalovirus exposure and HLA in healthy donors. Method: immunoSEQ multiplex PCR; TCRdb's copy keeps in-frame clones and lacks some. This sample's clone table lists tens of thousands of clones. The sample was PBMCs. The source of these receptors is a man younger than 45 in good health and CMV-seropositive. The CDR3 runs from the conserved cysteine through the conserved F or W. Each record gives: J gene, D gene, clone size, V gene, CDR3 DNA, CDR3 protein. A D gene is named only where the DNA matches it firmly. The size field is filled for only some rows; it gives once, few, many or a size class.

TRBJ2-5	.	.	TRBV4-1	TGCGCCAGCAGCCAGGAGGCCCCTCTAGCGAGGAGGGAGACCCAGTACTTC	CASSQEAPLARRETQYF
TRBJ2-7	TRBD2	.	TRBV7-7	TGTGCTAGCAGCCCCTTTGGGGGGGTCGAGCAGTACTTC	CASSPFGGVEQYF
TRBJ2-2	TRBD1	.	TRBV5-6	TGTGCCAGCAGCTTGACGCAGGGGGAGATGGCCGGGGAGCTGTTTTTT	CASSLTQGEMAGELFF
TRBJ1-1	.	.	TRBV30	TGTGCCTGGAGTGCTCAGGGGAACACTGAAGCTTTCTTT	CAWSAQGNTEAFF
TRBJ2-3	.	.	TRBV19	TGTGCCAGTAGTATAAGACAGAGCACAGATACGCAGTATTTT	CASSIRQSTDTQYF
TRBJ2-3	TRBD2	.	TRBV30	TGTGCCGGAAGACTAGCGGGAGTGGCGGATACGCAGTATTTT	CAGRLAGVADTQYF
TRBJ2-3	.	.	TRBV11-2	TGTGCCAGCAGCTTAGTGGCGGGGGCCCACACAGATACGCAGTATTTT	CASSLVAGAHTDTQYF
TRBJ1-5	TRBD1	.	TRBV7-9	TGTGCCAGCCAGGGGGCCAGCAATCAGCCCCAGCATTTT	CASQGASNQPQHF
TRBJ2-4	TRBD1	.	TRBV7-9	TGTGCCAGCAGCCACGGACAGGGCTTAGCCAAAAACATTCAGTACTTC	CASSHGQGLAKNIQYF
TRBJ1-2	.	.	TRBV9	TGTGCCAGCAGTACGGGTAATAACTATGGCTACACCTTC	CASSTGNNYGYTF
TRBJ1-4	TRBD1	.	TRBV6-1	TGTGCCAGCAGCGCACAGGGGGCTGGGGAAGAAAAACTGTTTTTT	CASSAQGAGEEKLFF
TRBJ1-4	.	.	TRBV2	TGTGCCAGCAGTGAAATGCAGAATGAAAAACTGTTTTTT	CASSEMQNEKLFF
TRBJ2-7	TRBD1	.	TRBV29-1	TGCAGCGTTGGAGGAACAGGGGGGAGGTACTTC	CSVGGTGGRYF
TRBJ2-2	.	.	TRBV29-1	TGCAGCGTCACCCCAGAGGTCGCCGGGGAGCTGTTTTTT	CSVTPEVAGELFF
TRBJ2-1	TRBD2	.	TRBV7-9	TGTGCCAGCAGCTTACGACTAGCGGGAGGACTCTCCTACAATGAGCAGTTCTTC	CASSLRLAGGLSYNEQFF
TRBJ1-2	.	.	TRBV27	TGTGCCAGCAGTTTATTCCGGAACGAGGGTGGCTACACCTTC	CASSLFRNEGGYTF
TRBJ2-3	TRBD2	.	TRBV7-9	TGTGCCAGCAGCACAACTAGCGGGGGCGTTCTCACAGATACGCAGTATTTT	CASSTTSGGVLTDTQYF
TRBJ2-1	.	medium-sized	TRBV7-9	TGTGCCAGCAGCTTAGTCCAACTTACTGAGCAGTTCTTC	CASSLVQLTEQFF
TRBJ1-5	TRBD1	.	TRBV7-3	TGTGCCAGCAGCCCGGGACAGCCCGAGGGGGTAGGCAATCAGCCCCAGCATTTT	CASSPGQPEGVGNQPQHF
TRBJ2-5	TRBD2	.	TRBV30	TGTGCCTGGAGTTTGACCAGGACTAGCGGGAGAGGAGGGGAGACCCAGTACTTC	CAWSLTRTSGRGGETQYF
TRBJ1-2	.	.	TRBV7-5	TGTGCCAGGATCGGGACAGAAGGCTACACCTTC	CARIGTEGYTF
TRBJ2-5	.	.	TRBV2	TGTGCCAGCACCCGAGAATCCGGGCAAGAGACCCAGTACTTC	CASTRESGQETQYF
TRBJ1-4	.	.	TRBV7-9	TGTGCCAGCAGCTTAAATCTAGGCAGTCAGAATGAAAAACTGTTTTTT	CASSLNLGSQNEKLFF
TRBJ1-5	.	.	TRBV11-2	TGTGCCAGCAGGGAGGGGAATCAGCCCCAGCATTTT	CASREGNQPQHF
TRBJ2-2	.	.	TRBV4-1	TGCGCCAGCAGCCTCGGCAGGGATGACACCGGGGAGCTGTTTTTT	CASSLGRDDTGELFF
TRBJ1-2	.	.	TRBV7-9	TGTGCCAGCAGCCCAAGCGAGCCTGCCTATGGCTACACCTTC	CASSPSEPAYGYTF
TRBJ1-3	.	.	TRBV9	TGTGCCAGCAGCGTAGAGGAGGAGAGAAACACCATATATTTT	CASSVEEERNTIYF
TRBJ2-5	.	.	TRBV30	TGTGCCTGGAGTCCAGGGGCAGAGACCCAGTACTTC	CAWSPGAETQYF
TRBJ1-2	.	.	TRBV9	TGTGCCAGCAGCCCAAGACAGGCCGCGGCTAATGGCTACACCTTC	CASSPRQAAANGYTF
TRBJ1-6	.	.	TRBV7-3	TGTGCCAGCAGCTTACAGAATAATTCACCCCTCCACTTT	CASSLQNNSPLHF
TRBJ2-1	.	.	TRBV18	TGTGCCAGCTCACCCCCCCAACGACAGTCCGATGAGCAGTTCTTC	CASSPPQRQSDEQFF
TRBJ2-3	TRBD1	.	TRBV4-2	TGTGCCAGCAGCCAAGTATTTGGACAGGGCGGGTTCACAGATACGCAGTATTTT	CASSQVFGQGGFTDTQYF
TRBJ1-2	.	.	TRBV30	TGTGCCTGGAGTGGGTCGGACTATGGCTACACCTTC	CAWSGSDYGYTF
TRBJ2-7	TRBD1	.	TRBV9	TGTGCCAGCAGCGAGGACAGGTTCACCTACGAGCAGTACTTC	CASSEDRFTYEQYF
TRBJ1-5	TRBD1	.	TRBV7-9	TGTGCCAGCAGCTTATCCGGGACAGGGTATACTGGCCAGCCCCAGCATTTT	CASSLSGTGYTGQPQHF
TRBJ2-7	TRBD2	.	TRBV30	TGTGCCTGGAGTACGGGAGGGGCCTACGAGCAGTACTTC	CAWSTGGAYEQYF
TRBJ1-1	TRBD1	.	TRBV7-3	TGTGCCAGCAGCGGGGGACAGCTCAACACTGAAGCTTTCTTT	CASSGGQLNTEAFF
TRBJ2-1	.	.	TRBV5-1	TGCGCCAGCAGCGGTAGCTTGGCCCAGTTCTTC	CASSGSLAQFF
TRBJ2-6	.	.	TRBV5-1	TGCGCCAGCAGCTTGGCGGGTCCGGGGGCCAACGTCCTGACTTTC	CASSLAGPGANVLTF
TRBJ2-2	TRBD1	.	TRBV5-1	TGCGCCAGCAGAGTCTTTCGAGGGGGCAACACCGGGGAGCTGTTTTTT	CASRVFRGGNTGELFF
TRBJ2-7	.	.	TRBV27	TGTGCCAGCAGCCCGACCGGCCCACAGCTTTCCGAGCAGTACTTC	CASSPTGPQLSEQYF
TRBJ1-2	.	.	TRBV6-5	TGTGCCAGCAGCTATACAGGAGATGATGGCTACACCTTC	CASSYTGDDGYTF
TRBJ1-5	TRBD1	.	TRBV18	TGTGCCAGCTCACTAGTACAGGGGGCACCCAATCAGCCCCAGCATTTT	CASSLVQGAPNQPQHF
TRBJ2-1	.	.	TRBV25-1	TGTGCCAGCAGTCCCCTCTCCTACAATGAGCAGTTCTTC	CASSPLSYNEQFF
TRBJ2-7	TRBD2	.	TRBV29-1	TGCAGCGCTCTAGCGGGAGCCTACGAGCAGTACTTC	CSALAGAYEQYF
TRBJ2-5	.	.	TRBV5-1	TGCGCCAGCAGCTTTTCAGAACCCCAAGAGACCCAGTACTTC	CASSFSEPQETQYF
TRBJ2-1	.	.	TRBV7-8	TGTGCCAGCAGCTTATCGACAGGAATAATCTACAATGAGCAGTTCTTC	CASSLSTGIIYNEQFF
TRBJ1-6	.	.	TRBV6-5	TGTGCCACACAAAAAGGGAGGTATAATTCACCCCTCCACTTT	CATQKGRYNSPLHF
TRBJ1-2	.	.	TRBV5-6	TGTGCCAGCAGCCGCGAACAGGACATCCTCGGGAGTGGCTACACCTTC	CASSREQDILGSGYTF
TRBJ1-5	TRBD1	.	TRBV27	TGTGCCAGCAGTGACAGGGGCGAGGGTGTCAATCAGCCCCAGCATTTT	CASSDRGEGVNQPQHF
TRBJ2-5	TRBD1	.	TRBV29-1	TGCAGCGTGGCCCTAGGGGACAGGGATACAAAGACCCAGTACTTC	CSVALGDRDTKTQYF
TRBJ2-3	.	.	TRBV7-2	TGTGCCAGCAGCTCCCCCGACAGGAGAAGCACAGATACGCAGTATTTT	CASSSPDRRSTDTQYF
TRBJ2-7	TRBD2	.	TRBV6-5	TGTGCCAGCACCTCCGGGGGGTTGGGGTCCTACGAGCAGTACTTC	CASTSGGLGSYEQYF
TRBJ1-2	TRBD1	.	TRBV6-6	TGTGCCAGCAGTTACTCGAGAACAGGGGTTTATGGCTACACCTTC	CASSYSRTGVYGYTF
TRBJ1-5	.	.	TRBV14	TGTGCCAGCAGCCTACAGGGTAATCAGCCCCAGCATTTT	CASSLQGNQPQHF
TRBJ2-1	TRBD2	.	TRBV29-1	TGCAGCGTTGACGACGCATTAGCGGGAGGGCAGTTCTTC	CSVDDALAGGQFF
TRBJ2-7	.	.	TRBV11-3	TGTGCCAGCATGGCGGACTTCCCGTCCGAGCAGTACTTC	CASMADFPSEQYF
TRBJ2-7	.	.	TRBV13	TGTGCCAGCAGCTTAAATCCGGGCGAGCAGTACTTC	CASSLNPGEQYF
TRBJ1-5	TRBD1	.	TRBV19	TGTGCCAGTAGTATTAGCGGACAGGGCCATCAGCCCCAGCATTTT	CASSISGQGHQPQHF